A single sample is the source of the 26 T cell receptor beta chains below, sequenced in a study of intratumoral heterogeneity in liver cancer. TCRdb's copy holds only in-frame clones and misses some; the assay was immunoSEQ multiplex PCR. The sample has 21,000 or so clones; over 60% are singletons. The sample was tumor-adjacent normal tissue, taken before any cancer treatment. These receptors all come from a woman in her 70s with hepatocellular carcinoma.

The chain couples TRBV3-1 (or the pseudogene TRBV3-2) to TRBJ1-2; no firm D call. CDR1 is LGHDT and CDR2 is YNNKEL in the germline V gene (reference sequence). The CDR3 consists of 13 residues. V was cut by 1 base and J by 7 bases, with 10 bases left in between. The CDR3 DNA reads as TGTGCCAGCAGCCAAGGCCACCGGGGTGGCTACACCTTC. It codes for CASSQGHRGGYTF.

The chain carries TRBV10-3 and TRBJ2-2, with 8 bases lining up with TRBD2. From germline, CDR1 is ENHRY and CDR2 SYGVKD. CDR3 length: 15 residues. Germline trimming cut 3 bases from V and 5 bases from J; bases unmatched to any gene: 5. CDR3 sequence: CAISEGLANTGELFF. DNA of the CDR3: TGTGCCATCAGTGAAGGACTAGCTAATACCGGGGAGCTGTTTTTT.

The V gene is TRBV5-4, the J gene TRBJ1-1; no firm D call. Germline CDR1 reads SGHNT; CDR2 reads YYREEE (reference sequence). The CDR3 spans 12 residues. Between the trimmed V and J ends, which lost 4 bases and 0 bases, there was a span of 4 bases. The CDR3 region is CASSILNTEAFF. CDR3 bases: TGTGCCAGCAGCATACTGAACACTGAAGCTTTCTTT.

The genes are TRBV3-1 (or the pseudogene TRBV3-2) and TRBJ1-1; maybe TRBD1 (5 bases). Trimming cost V 2 bases and J 6 bases, with 16 bases left between them. The CDR3 length is 15 residues. Looked up from germline, CDR1 is LGHDT and CDR2 is YNNKEL (reference sequence). This chain's CDR3 is CASSQRGAGSAEAFF. The CDR3 DNA reads TGTGCCAGCAGCCAAAGGGGTGCGGGCTCCGCTGAAGCTTTCTTT.

The chain couples TRBV6-1 to TRBJ2-7, with D maybe TRBD1 (5 bases). This CDR3 is 14 amino acids long. The germline V gene encodes CDR1 MNHNS and CDR2 SASEGT. V lost 2 bases and J 4 bases, leaving 12 bases between the germline ends. The CDR3 DNA follows: TGTGCCAGCAGTGAACCAGGGCCCCCATACGAGCAGTACTTC. It translates to CASSEPGPPYEQYF.

The chain uses TRBV28 and TRBJ1-5, with D hard to call. Germline V gene sequence: CDR1 MDHEN, CDR2 SYDVKM. With 3 bases removed from V and 4 bases from J, the gap between germline ends came to 10 bases. The CDR3 is 14 amino acids. The CDR3 bases are TGTGCCAGCAGTTTCTGGGCGGGGAATCAGCCCCAGCATTTT. Translation: CASSFWAGNQPQHF. The variable domain in full, with the rest retrieved from reference TRBV28 and TRBJ1-5, is DVKVTQSSRYLVKRTGEKVFLECVQDMDHENMFWYRQDPGLGLRLIYFSYDVKMKEKGDIPEGYSVSREKKERFSLILESASTNQTSMYLCASSFWAGNQPQHFGDGTRLSIL.

V usage is TRBV13 and J usage is TRBJ2-1; no definite D call. CDR3 length: 14 amino acids. CDR1 and CDR2 (germline): PRHDT, FYEKMQ (reference sequence). V was pared by 5 bases and J by 5 bases, with 13 bases between. The CDR3 nucleotides are TGTGCCAGCAGCGTTCTCGATGCGGACAATGAGCAGTTCTTC. Translating gives CASSVLDADNEQFF.

The chain combines TRBV7-8 with TRBJ2-5; D unclear. This CDR3 is built from 15 residues. Per the germline V gene, CDR1 is SGHVS and CDR2 is FQNEAQ. Trimming took 2 bases from V and 2 from J, leaving 12 bases between them. The CDR3 DNA follows: TGTGCCAGCAGCTTAAGTTCGGCGGTACAAGAGACCCAGTACTTC. As protein: CASSLSSAVQETQYF.

This clone was seen just once. This rearrangement joins TRBV6-5 to TRBJ1-1; no clear D gene. The CDR3 loop spans 13 amino acids. Trimming stripped 6 bases from V and 8 bases from J, with 16 bases between. CDR1 is MNHEY, CDR2 SVGAGI, per germline. CDR3 in amino acids: CASRQEVLLEAFF. The CDR3 DNA is TGTGCCAGCAGGCAGGAGGTTCTCCTGGAAGCTTTCTTT.

This chain connects TRBV18 to TRBJ1-4; 9 bases match TRBD1. Germline values: CDR1 KGHSH, CDR2 LQKENI. Trimming cost V 1 base and J 7 bases; bases outside gene matches: 10. The CDR3 sequence is 17 residues long. CDR3 sequence reads: CASSPLDSGTGIEKLFF. CDR3 in DNA: TGTGCCAGCTCACCACTTGACTCAGGGACAGGGATTGAAAAACTGTTTTTT.

This sequence joins TRBV5-1 and TRBJ2-6, with TRBD2 matching 8 bases. The V gene end was trimmed by 1 base and the J gene end by 0 bases; junction bases not matched to a gene: 0. The germline V gene has CDR1 SGHRS and CDR2 YFSETQ. This CDR3 spans 16 amino acids. CDR3: CASSLLAGSGANVLTF. As DNA, the CDR3 is TGCGCCAGCAGCTTGCTAGCGGGCTCTGGGGCCAACGTCCTGACTTTC.

The chain employs TRBV15 and TRBJ2-4, with TRBD1 matching 10 bases. Germline V lookup: CDR1 LNHNV, CDR2 YYDKDF (reference sequence). After removal of 0 bases from V and 9 bases from J, the junction contained 8 bases not matched to a gene. The CDR3 contains 16 residues. This chain's CDR3 is CATSRDSPDRGGIQYF. CDR3 nucleotides: TGTGCCACCAGCAGAGATTCGCCGGACAGGGGGGGCATTCAGTACTTC.

This chain uses TRBV7-2 with TRBJ1-5, with D possibly matching TRBD1 (6 bases). Germline CDR1 reads SGHTA; CDR2 reads FQGNSA. Trimming removed 1 base at V and 2 bases at J, with 12 bases between. CDR3 length: 16 amino acids. CDR3 DNA: TGTGCCAGCAGCTTAGAAGGGGGAAAGGGCAATCAGCCCCAGCATTTT. Translating gives CASSLEGGKGNQPQHF.

The chain links TRBV29-1 to TRBJ1-5; 9 nucleotides line up with TRBD1. This CDR3 contains 14 residues. With 4 bases clipped from V and 2 bases from J, the junction kept 3 bases outside the gene matches. CDR1 and CDR2 (germline): SQVTM, ANQGSEA. CDR3 sequence reads: CSVGDRVGNQPQHF. The CDR3 DNA reads TGCAGCGTTGGGGACAGGGTGGGCAATCAGCCCCAGCATTTT.

This clone was seen once. The V gene is TRBV24-1, the J gene TRBJ1-2; TRBD1 matches at 7 bases. The germline gives CDR1 KGHDR, CDR2 SFDVKD. The CDR3 totals 14 residues. V lost 2 bases, J lost 8 bases, and 7 bases stayed unmatched. The CDR3 DNA is TGTGCCACCAGTGATTCGATGGACAGGAACGGCTACACCTTC. It yields the protein CATSDSMDRNGYTF.

The chain carries TRBV12-5 and TRBJ2-5; no firm D call. V lost 6 bases and J 5 bases, leaving 4 bases between the germline ends. From germline, CDR1 is LGHNT and CDR2 FRNRAP. The CDR3 runs to 10 residues. This CDR3 reads CASGQETQYF. Written as DNA, the CDR3 is TGTGCTAGTGGCCAGGAGACCCAGTACTTC.

The chain has TRBV28 and TRBJ2-2; D is ambiguous. The CDR3 has 13 amino acids. The germline CDR1 and CDR2 sequences are MDHEN and SYDVKM. V gave up 3 bases and J gave up 7 bases, with 9 bases separating them. The CDR3 here is CASSLKVYGELFF. DNA for the CDR3: TGTGCCAGCAGTTTGAAAGTATACGGGGAGCTGTTTTTT.

The chain has TRBV15 and TRBJ2-3; D is perhaps TRBD2 (5 bases). Trimming stripped 0 bases from V and 8 bases from J, with 9 bases between. This CDR3 contains 13 residues. In germline, CDR1 is LNHNV, CDR2 YYDKDF (reference sequence). The CDR3 region has the DNA TGTGCCACCAGCAGAGATCGGGGTTCTACGCAGTATTTT. Its protein is CATSRDRGSTQYF.

J is TRBJ2-4 and V is TRBV5-8, with D possibly TRBD1 on 5 matching bases. The CDR3 is made up of 14 amino acids. Germline CDR1 SGHTS, CDR2 YDEGEE. V lost 0 bases, J lost 2 bases, and 6 bases lay in between. The CDR3 DNA reads TGTGCCAGCAGCTTGGAGGGGTCCAAAAACATTCAGTACTTC. Amino acids: CASSLEGSKNIQYF.

V gene TRBV28 combines with J gene TRBJ2-3; 12 positions agree with TRBD2. This CDR3 comprises 15 residues. Germline V gene sequence: CDR1 MDHEN, CDR2 SYDVKM. V was clipped by 2 bases and J by 6 bases; unmatched bases: 3. The CDR3, as DNA: TGTGCCAGCAGTTTAAGAGGACTAGCGGGGGATACGCAGTATTTT. It yields the protein CASSLRGLAGDTQYF.

This clone has more than one count but fewer than ten. The gene calls are TRBV10-2 and TRBJ2-1, with D tentatively TRBD1 (6 bases). CDR1 is WSHSY, CDR2 SAAADI, per germline. The CDR3 runs to 12 residues. V was shortened by 3 bases and J by 10 bases, with 10 bases between the two germline ends. CDR3 bases: TGCGCCAGCAGTGAACAGGGTTTCGAGCAGTTCTTC. As protein: CASSEQGFEQFF.

The rearrangement links TRBV5-5 to TRBJ2-7; D is unclear. This CDR3 spans 14 amino acids. V lost 3 bases and J lost 0, with 10 bases in between. In germline, CDR1 is SGHKS, CDR2 YYEKEE (reference sequence). CDR3 sequence reads: CASSSGWTSYEQYF. Written as DNA, the CDR3 is TGTGCCAGCAGCTCTGGATGGACCTCCTACGAGCAGTACTTC.

The chain links TRBV5-1 to TRBJ2-3; TRBD2 aligns across 12 bases. The V gene's germline CDR1 is SGHRS and CDR2 YFSETQ. The CDR3 totals 16 residues. Unmatched junction bases numbered 4, after V lost 0 bases and J lost 5 bases. The CDR3 DNA reads as TGCGCCAGCAGCTTGGCGGCTAGCGGGAGGGTAGATACGCAGTATTTT. Translated, it gives CASSLAASGRVDTQYF.

The V call is TRBV6-4, the J call TRBJ1-4; D remains unclear. The germline V gene has CDR1 MRHNA and CDR2 SNTAGT. The CDR3 covers 15 residues. The V gene lost 7 bases and the J gene lost 2 bases, with 14 bases spanning the gap. CDR3 protein: CASNQSGYTNEKLFF. As DNA, the CDR3 is TGTGCCAGCAATCAATCAGGATACACTAATGAAAAACTGTTTTTT.

The chain joins TRBV2 to TRBJ1-2; D is undetermined. The CDR3 runs to 11 residues. CDR1 SNHLY and CDR2 FYNNEI come from the germline V gene. Trimming shortened V by 6 bases and J by 8 bases, and 10 bases separated the two germline ends. Here the CDR3 reads CASRGGPGYTF. In DNA form, the CDR3 reads TGTGCCAGCAGAGGAGGACCGGGCTACACCTTC.

The J gene is TRBJ2-7, the V gene TRBV10-3, with D tentatively TRBD2 (6 bases). V shed 7 bases and J shed 4 bases, with 17 bases lying between them. This CDR3 region has 14 residues. Germline V gives CDR1 ENHRY, CDR2 SYGVKD. The CDR3 region has the DNA TGTGCCATCAAGATCGGGGAAGGAGGGTACGAGCAGTACTTC. Its translation: CAIKIGEGGYEQYF.